These T cell receptor beta chains were read from a single sample in a study of OX40 agonist ivuxolimab in advanced cancers. Here immunoSEQ multiplex PCR was the method, and the copy in TCRdb shows in-frame clones only, minus some. The sample has tens of thousands of clones, roughly 89% seen once. The specimen comprised CD4+ or CD8+ T cells sorted from blood, sampled in a trial of the OX40 agonist ivuxolimab. These TCRs come from an adult with an advanced solid tumor such as melanoma, head and neck, liver or kidney cancer. Both conserved end residues are part of each CDR3. D genes are given only for firm matches. Expanded clones are given a class, and other clones once, few, many or no size at all.

J: TRBJ2-2; size: few; V: TRBV19; D: TRBD2; DNA: TGTGCCAGTAGTCAGGGACTAGCGTTCGGGGAGCTGTTTTTT; CDR3: CASSQGLAFGELFF
J: TRBJ2-2; size: .; V: TRBV5-1; D: .; DNA: TGCGCCAGCAGCCCGGCTCTGGGGGCCGGGGAGCTGTTTTTT; CDR3: CASSPALGAGELFF
J: TRBJ2-3; size: .; V: TRBV25-1; D: TRBD1; DNA: TGTGCCAGCAGCGTGGACAGGGTCAGCACAGATACGCAGTATTTT; CDR3: CASSVDRVSTDTQYF
J: TRBJ1-1; size: .; V: TRBV6-6; D: .; DNA: TGTGCCAGCAGTTACCTAAACACGGAGAACACTGAAGCTTTCTTT; CDR3: CASSYLNTENTEAFF
J: TRBJ2-3; size: .; V: TRBV14; D: TRBD1; DNA: TGTGCCAGCAGCCAGAGGGGGCCCACCGAGGGAGATACGCAGTATTTT; CDR3: CASSQRGPTEGDTQYF
J: TRBJ2-7; size: .; V: TRBV14; D: TRBD2; DNA: TGTGCCAGCAGCCAAGAACTGCCAGGACTAGCGGGAGTTCCTCTGGAGCAGTACTTC; CDR3: CASSQELPGLAGVPLEQYF
J: TRBJ1-6; size: .; V: TRBV5-4; D: .; DNA: TGTGCCAGCAGCTTAGGGGGGAGCTCCTATAATTCACCCCTCCACTTT; CDR3: CASSLGGSSYNSPLHF
J: TRBJ2-2; size: .; V: TRBV5-1; D: TRBD1; DNA: TGCGCCAGCAGCCTGGACAGGGTTGGCGGGGAGCTGTTTTTT; CDR3: CASSLDRVGGELFF
J: TRBJ1-1; size: .; V: TRBV19; D: .; DNA: TGTGCCACCGCCGGGGCCACTGAAGCTTTCTTT; CDR3: CATAGATEAFF
J: TRBJ1-2; size: .; V: TRBV7-2; D: .; DNA: TGTGCCAGCAGCCCGGGCGGGGCAGGTTCTAACTATGGCTACACCTTC; CDR3: CASSPGGAGSNYGYTF
J: TRBJ2-1; size: few; V: TRBV29-1; D: .; DNA: TGCAGCGTGTACCGGACGGCCCTGGGGGTCGGTGAGCAGTTCTTC; CDR3: CSVYRTALGVGEQFF
J: TRBJ2-2; size: .; V: TRBV19; D: TRBD1; DNA: TGTGCCAGTAGTTCCAACAGGGGGCGGAGCACCGGGGAGCTGTTTTTT; CDR3: CASSSNRGRSTGELFF
J: TRBJ1-1; size: few; V: TRBV5-8; D: TRBD1; DNA: TGTGCCAGCAGCTTAACAGGGGTGAACACTGAAGCTTTCTTT; CDR3: CASSLTGVNTEAFF
J: TRBJ2-2; size: .; V: TRBV5-1; D: TRBD1; DNA: TGCGCCAGCAGTCAGGGACAGGGGGCCGGCGGGGAGCTGTTTTTT; CDR3: CASSQGQGAGGELFF
J: TRBJ1-1; size: .; V: TRBV15; D: .; DNA: TGTGCCACCAGCGGGACTTTGAACACTGAAGCTTTCTTT; CDR3: CATSGTLNTEAFF
J: TRBJ1-2; size: .; V: TRBV7-8; D: .; DNA: TGTGCCAGCAGCTTAGATCGAGGCAGAAACTATGGCTACACCTTC; CDR3: CASSLDRGRNYGYTF
J: TRBJ1-1; size: .; V: TRBV7-2; D: TRBD1; DNA: TGTGCCAGCGGAGGACAGGGGATGGTCACTGAAGCTTTCTTT; CDR3: CASGGQGMVTEAFF
J: TRBJ2-6; size: .; V: TRBV10-3; D: TRBD1; DNA: TGTGCCATCAGTGGTGGACAGGGGGTAAGCTCTGGGGCCAACGTCCTGACTTTC; CDR3: CAISGGQGVSSGANVLTF
J: TRBJ2-5; size: .; V: TRBV19; D: .; DNA: TGTGCCAGTAGTACTACAGGGTTCCCGGAGACCCAGTACTTC; CDR3: CASSTTGFPETQYF
J: TRBJ1-6; size: .; V: TRBV28; D: .; DNA: TGTGCCAGCAGTTCAGGGAACAAAGAACCCCTCCACTTT; CDR3: CASSSGNKEPLHF
J: TRBJ1-2; size: .; V: TRBV27; D: TRBD1; DNA: TGTGCCAGCGCGACGACCCGACAGGGCTTCAACTATGGCTACACCTTC; CDR3: CASATTRQGFNYGYTF
J: TRBJ2-1; size: .; V: TRBV28; D: .; DNA: TGTGCCAGCTACCCGCGGGAATCGGTGCACAATGAGCAGTTCTTC; CDR3: CASYPRESVHNEQFF
J: TRBJ1-6; size: .; V: TRBV6-5; D: .; DNA: TGTGCCAGCAGCCCTGTGGGCCCTAATTCACCCCTCCACTTT; CDR3: CASSPVGPNSPLHF
J: TRBJ2-1; size: .; V: TRBV28; D: .; DNA: TGTGCCAGCAGGTCCGGGCTAGCGTTTTACAATGAGCAGTTCTTC; CDR3: CASRSGLAFYNEQFF
J: TRBJ2-4; size: .; V: TRBV16; D: TRBD1; DNA: TGTGCCAGCAGCCAAAGACAGGGGGTGGAATCCAAAAACATTCAGTACTTC; CDR3: CASSQRQGVESKNIQYF
J: TRBJ2-1; size: .; V: TRBV6-5; D: .; DNA: TGTGCCAGCAGTCCTCTACTCTACAATGAGCAGTTCTTC; CDR3: CASSPLLYNEQFF
J: TRBJ2-7; size: .; V: TRBV19; D: .; DNA: TGTGCCAGTAGTATCAGGAGTACAAGGGCGGACGAGCAGTACTTC; CDR3: CASSIRSTRADEQYF
J: TRBJ2-1; size: .; V: TRBV11-2; D: TRBD2; DNA: TGTGCCAGCAGCTTAGCGGCCCAGCGGGGCTTAAGGAATGAGCAGTTCTTC; CDR3: CASSLAAQRGLRNEQFF
J: TRBJ2-1; size: .; V: TRBV30; D: .; DNA: TGTGCCTGGTTGCGGATGAGCTCCTACAATGAGCAGTTCTTC; CDR3: CAWLRMSSYNEQFF
J: TRBJ2-5; size: .; V: TRBV5-4; D: .; DNA: TGTGCCAGCAGCTTAGTAGGGGAGACCCAGTACTTC; CDR3: CASSLVGETQYF
J: TRBJ2-1; size: .; V: TRBV19; D: TRBD2; DNA: TGTGCCAGTAGTCCCGGGACGGCTTTCCTAGCGGTCGCCTACAATGAGCAGTTCTTC; CDR3: CASSPGTAFLAVAYNEQFF
J: TRBJ1-2; size: .; V: TRBV14; D: .; DNA: TGTGCCAGCAGCCAGGGAGGGGGATATGGCTACACCTTC; CDR3: CASSQGGGYGYTF
J: TRBJ2-1; size: .; V: TRBV11-2; D: .; DNA: TGTGCCAGCAGCCGGGGGGCCAGCTACAATGAGCAGTTCTTC; CDR3: CASSRGASYNEQFF